This T cell receptor (beta chain) is drawn from a study of blood T cell repertoires in COVID-19. Study-level information: Acute and convalescent COVID-19 samples came from the United States, Italy and Spain. Sources were T cells, B-cell-depleted T cells, or PBMCs; the material itself was cDNA or gDNA.

Per the authors' pipeline: Estimation of nucleated cell counts relied on the amplification of reference gene primers. Using immunoSEQ multiplex PCR, the repertoire was profiled, and TCRdb retains in-frame clones only, with some absent. The V and J calls and the clone size are those of that table, but D and trimming were determined from the DNA. The sample records roughly 220,000 clones, 84% being singletons. Material: peripheral blood. This receptor was taken from a woman in her forties who had recovered from COVID-19.

This CDR3 reads CSASSSGGNSYEQYF. DNA for the CDR3: TGCAGTGCAAGTTCTAGCGGGGGTAACTCCTACGAGCAGTACTTC. V gene TRBV20-1 combines with J gene TRBJ2-7, with 10 bases that match TRBD2. This CDR3 spans 15 amino acids. In germline, CDR1 is DFQATT, CDR2 SNEGSKA (reference sequence). V lost 6 bases and J lost 0; bases outside the gene matches: 8.